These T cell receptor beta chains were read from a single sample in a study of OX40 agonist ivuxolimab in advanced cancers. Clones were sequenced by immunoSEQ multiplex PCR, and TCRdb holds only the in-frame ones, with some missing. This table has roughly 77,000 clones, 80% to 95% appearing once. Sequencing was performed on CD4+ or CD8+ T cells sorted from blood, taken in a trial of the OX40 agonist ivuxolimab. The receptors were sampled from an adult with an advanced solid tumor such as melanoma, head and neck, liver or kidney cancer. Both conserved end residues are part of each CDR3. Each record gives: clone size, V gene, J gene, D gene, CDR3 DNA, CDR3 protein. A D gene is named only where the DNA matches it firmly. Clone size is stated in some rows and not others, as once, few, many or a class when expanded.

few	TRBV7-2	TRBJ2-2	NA	TGTGCCAGCAGCCGTTTACCAGGCCAGGGGACCGGGGAGCTGTTTTTT	CASSRLPGQGTGELFF
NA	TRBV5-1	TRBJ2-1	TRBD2	TGCGCCAGCAGCCAAGCACTTAGCGGGAGTCCCTACAATGAGCAGTTCTTC	CASSQALSGSPYNEQFF
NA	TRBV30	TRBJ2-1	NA	TGTGCCTGGAGGGGGGGACAAGAGGAGCAGTTCTTC	CAWRGGQEEQFF
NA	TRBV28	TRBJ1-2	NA	TGTGCCATCACAGGGACCACCTATGGCTACACCTTC	CAITGTTYGYTF
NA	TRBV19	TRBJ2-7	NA	TGTGCCAGTAGTTCGGAACTGGACACGTCCTACGAGCAGTACTTC	CASSSELDTSYEQYF
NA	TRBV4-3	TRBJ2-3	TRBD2	TGCGCCAGCAGCCAAGACTCACTAGCGGAAGGGGATACGCAGTATTTT	CASSQDSLAEGDTQYF
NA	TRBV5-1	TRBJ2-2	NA	TGCGCCAGCAGCTTGGTAGGGGCCAACGGGGAGCTGTTTTTT	CASSLVGANGELFF
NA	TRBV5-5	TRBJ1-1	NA	TGTGTCAACTCCGGCGGGTCGGGCACTGAAGCTTTCTTT	CVNSGGSGTEAFF
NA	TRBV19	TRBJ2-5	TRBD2	TGTGCCAGTAGTTCCCGAAGGACTAGCGGACGCCAAGAGACCCAGTACTTC	CASSSRRTSGRQETQYF
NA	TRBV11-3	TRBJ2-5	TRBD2	TGTGCCAGCAGCTTATGGGGGGAGGGCCTAGGAGAGACCCAGTACTTC	CASSLWGEGLGETQYF
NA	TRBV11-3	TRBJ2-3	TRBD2	TGTGCCAGCAGCCCAGGACTAGCACCAGATACGCAGTATTTT	CASSPGLAPDTQYF
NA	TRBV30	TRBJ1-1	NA	TGTGCCTGGAGTGTTTTTTTAGGGTCCTCTGAAGCTTTCTTT	CAWSVFLGSSEAFF
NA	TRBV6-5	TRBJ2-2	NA	TGTGCCAGCAGGTGGGGGGTTGGGACCGGGGAGCTGTTTTTT	CASRWGVGTGELFF